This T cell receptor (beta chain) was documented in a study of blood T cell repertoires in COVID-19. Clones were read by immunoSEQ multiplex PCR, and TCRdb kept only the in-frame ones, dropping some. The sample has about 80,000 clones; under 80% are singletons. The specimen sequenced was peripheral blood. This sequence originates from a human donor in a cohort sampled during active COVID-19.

CDR3 region: CASSPPYNGAEAFF. The DNA of the CDR3 is TGTGCCAGCAGTCCCCCTTATAACGGGGCTGAAGCTTTCTTT. The chain recombines TRBV6-5 with TRBJ1-1; D gene unclear. CDR1 and CDR2 (germline): MNHEY, SVGAGI. V lost 5 bases, J lost 6 bases, and 16 bases lay in between. CDR3 length equals 14 residues.